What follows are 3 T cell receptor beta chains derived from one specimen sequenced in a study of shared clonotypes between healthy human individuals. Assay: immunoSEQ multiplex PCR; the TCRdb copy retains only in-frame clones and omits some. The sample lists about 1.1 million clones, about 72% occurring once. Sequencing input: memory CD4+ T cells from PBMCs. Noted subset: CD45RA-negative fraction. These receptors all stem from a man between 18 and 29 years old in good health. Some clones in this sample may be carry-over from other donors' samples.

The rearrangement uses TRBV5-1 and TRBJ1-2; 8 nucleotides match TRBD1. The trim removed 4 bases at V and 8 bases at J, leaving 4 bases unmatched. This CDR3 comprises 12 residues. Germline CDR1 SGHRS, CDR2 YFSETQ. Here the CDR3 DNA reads TGCGCCAGCAGCCTGGACAGGGACGGCTACACCTTC. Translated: CASSLDRDGYTF.

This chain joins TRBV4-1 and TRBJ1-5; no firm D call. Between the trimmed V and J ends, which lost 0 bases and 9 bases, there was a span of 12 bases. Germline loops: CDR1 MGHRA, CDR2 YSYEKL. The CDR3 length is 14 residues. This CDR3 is CASSQEIRLGPQHF. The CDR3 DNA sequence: TGCGCCAGCAGCCAAGAAATCAGGTTAGGGCCCCAGCATTTT.

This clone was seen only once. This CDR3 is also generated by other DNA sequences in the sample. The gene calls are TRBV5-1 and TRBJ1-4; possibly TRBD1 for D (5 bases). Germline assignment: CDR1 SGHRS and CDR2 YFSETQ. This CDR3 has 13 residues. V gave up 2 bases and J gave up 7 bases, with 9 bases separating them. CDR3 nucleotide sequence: TGCGCCAGCAGCTTATCAGGGTTTGAAAAACTGTTTTTT. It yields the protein CASSLSGFEKLFF.